The 8 T cell receptor beta chains given below trace back to one sample, sequenced in a study of T cell repertoires in cytomegalovirus infection. TCRdb used MiXCR to reprocess the reads, holding one entry per CDR3 protein. The repertoire holds approximately 500,000 distinct CDR3 sequences, with around 11% as singletons. The sequenced material came from PBMCs. These receptors came from a human donor in good health (CMV status not recorded). Some clones in this sample may be carry-over from other donors' samples.

This clonotype was observed many times. The rearrangement uses TRBV11-2 and TRBJ1-2; D gene uncertain. The CDR3 is 15 amino acids. Germline V gives CDR1 SGHAT, CDR2 FQNNGV. V lost 2 bases and J 5 bases, leaving 15 bases between the germline ends. CDR3 amino acids: CASSLNQQSRYGYTF. In DNA form, the CDR3 reads TGTGCCAGCAGCTTAAACCAACAGAGTAGATATGGCTACACCTTC.

This clonotype was recorded many times. This sequence joins TRBV7-8 and TRBJ2-3; TRBD2 aligns across 11 bases. Trimming cost V 3 bases and J 7 bases; bases outside gene matches: 3. The CDR3 spans 14 residues. Germline-derived CDR1 and CDR2 are SGHVS and FQNEAQ. CDR3 residues: CASSFSGRANTQYF. For the CDR3, the DNA is TGTGCCAGCAGCTTTAGCGGGAGGGCCAATACGCAGTATTTT.

The sample holds many counts of this clonotype. The V gene is TRBV7-2, the J gene TRBJ1-1, with D possibly being TRBD1 (6 bases). Per the germline V gene, CDR1 is SGHTA and CDR2 is FQGNSA. The V end lost 1 base, the J end lost 8 bases, and 11 bases lay between the germline ends. The CDR3 is 13 amino acids. The DNA of the CDR3 is TGTGCCAGCAGCTTAGAGGGCGGACAGGAAGCTTTCTTT. Translating gives CASSLEGGQEAFF.

This clonotype occurred many times. CDR3 loop: CASTIQGSRANYGYTF. For the CDR3, the DNA is TGTGCCAGCACTATTCAGGGAAGTAGGGCTAACTATGGCTACACCTTC. The V gene is TRBV6-2 or TRBV6-3, the J gene TRBJ1-2, with D tentatively TRBD1 (5 bases). This CDR3 region has 16 residues. The germline V gene encodes CDR1 MNHEY and CDR2 SVGEGT. V was trimmed by 7 bases and J by 0 bases, leaving 18 bases between them.

This clonotype was picked up many times. The chain joins TRBV4-1 to TRBJ1-4; D uncertain. Trimming took off 5 bases at V and 3 bases at J, with 13 bases between the two ends. The CDR3 extends over 15 amino acids. Germline loops: CDR1 MGHRA, CDR2 YSYEKL. CDR3 nucleotides: TGCGCCAGCAGCTCCCCCGGGCTGGCTAATGAAAAACTGTTTTTT. This encodes CASSSPGLANEKLFF.

This clonotype was seen just once. This rearrangement joins TRBV7-2 to TRBJ1-3, with D possibly matching TRBD1 (5 bases). V gave up 6 bases and J gave up 2 bases, with 14 bases separating them. The CDR3 loop spans 15 amino acids. Germline CDR1 and CDR2: SGHTA and FQGNSA. CDR3 in amino acids: CASRIPGRTGNTIYF. CDR3 bases: TGTGCCAGCAGGATACCGGGACGTACTGGAAACACCATATATTTT.

This clonotype was found many times. The genes are TRBV27 and TRBJ2-7; 10 bases map to TRBD2. Germline values: CDR1 MNHEY, CDR2 SMNVEV (reference sequence). After removal of 9 bases from V and 2 bases from J, the junction contained 7 bases not matched to a gene. The CDR3 extends over 14 amino acids. The CDR3 reads CASSPSGSTYEQYF. The DNA for the CDR3 is TGTGCCAGTTCGCCTAGCGGGAGCACCTACGAGCAGTACTTC.

J is TRBJ2-6 and V is TRBV28; 8 nucleotides match TRBD1. V trimming: 3 bases; J trimming: 2 bases; junction bases outside the gene matches: 3. The CDR3 sequence is 16 residues long. Germline V gives CDR1 MDHEN, CDR2 SYDVKM. CDR3: CASSLGQAAGANVLTF. CDR3 bases: TGTGCCAGCAGTTTGGGACAGGCCGCTGGGGCCAACGTCCTGACTTTC.